A single sample is the source of the 22 T cell receptor beta chains below, sequenced in a study of T cell responses to AZD1222 COVID-19 vaccine. The repertoire was sequenced with immunoSEQ multiplex PCR; TCRdb's copy has only in-frame clones and lacks some. The sample shows over 60,000 clones, about four fifths of them seen only once. The source material was peripheral blood, sampled 28 days after the second AZD1222 dose. All receptors come from an adult who received the AZD1222 COVID-19 vaccine.

The V and J genes are TRBV27 and TRBJ1-1; D is uncertain. Trimming left V 1 base short and J 0 bases short, with 9 bases between. Germline assignment: CDR1 MNHEY and CDR2 SMNVEV (reference sequence). The CDR3 covers 15 residues. For the CDR3, the DNA is TGTGCCAGCAGTTTATTTGGGAAAATGAACACTGAAGCTTTCTTT. This codes for CASSLFGKMNTEAFF.

The V gene is TRBV7-2, the J gene TRBJ2-1; D is uncertain. The V gene's germline CDR1 is SGHTA and CDR2 FQGNSA. V lost 4 bases and J 1 base, leaving 17 bases between the germline ends. There are 17 residues in the CDR3. The chain's CDR3 is CASSWGLTRSSYNEQFF. For the CDR3, the DNA is TGTGCCAGCAGCTGGGGATTAACCCGGAGTTCCTACAATGAGCAGTTCTTC.

The rearrangement uses TRBV5-4 and TRBJ1-2; the match to TRBD1 covers 8 bases. Germline loops: CDR1 SGHNT, CDR2 YYREEE (reference sequence). This CDR3 is built from 13 residues. Trimming took 4 bases from V and 4 from J; bases not matched to a gene: 3. The CDR3 region is CASSRTGSYGYTF. As DNA, the CDR3 is TGTGCCAGCAGCCGGACAGGGAGCTATGGCTACACCTTC. Drawing the rest from reference TRBV5-4 and TRBJ1-2, the complete variable domain is ETGVTQSPTHLIKTRGQQVTLRCSSQSGHNTVSWYQQALGQGPQFIFQYYREEENGRGNFPPRFSGLQFPNYSSELNVNALELDDSALYLCASSRTGSYGYTFGSGTRLTVV.

This chain uses TRBV12-3 or TRBV12-4 with TRBJ1-2; no clear D gene. This CDR3 is 13 amino acids long. Trimming shortened V by 6 bases and J by 3 bases, and 11 bases separated the two germline ends. This chain's CDR3 is CASSPRTYYGYTF. CDR3 DNA: TGTGCCAGCAGCCCTCGAACCTACTATGGCTACACCTTC.

The CDR3 DNA is TGTGCCAGCAGCGATAATACAGGGTTAGCTTTCTTT. Its protein product is CASSDNTGLAFF. This rearrangement joins TRBV9 to TRBJ1-1; D is possibly TRBD1 (6 bases). The CDR3 length is 12 residues. The V gene's germline CDR1 is SGDLS and CDR2 YYNGEE. V was cut by 3 bases and J by 10 bases, with 13 bases left in between.

V is TRBV6-6 and J is TRBJ1-2, with D perhaps TRBD1 (5 bases). The germline V gene has CDR1 MNHNY and CDR2 SVGAGI (reference sequence). This CDR3 spans 16 amino acids. The germline V and J ends were trimmed by 6 bases and 4 bases, with 21 bases remaining between them. The CDR3 bases are TGTGCCAGCAGAAAAAAAACAGGAGTGGTCGTCTATGGCTACACCTTC. It translates to CASRKKTGVVVYGYTF.

The rearrangement links TRBV28 to TRBJ1-2; 10 nucleotides line up with TRBD1. With 4 bases clipped from V and 6 bases from J, the junction kept 8 bases outside the gene matches. The CDR3 length is 15 residues. CDR1 is MDHEN and CDR2 is SYDVKM in the germline V gene. Here the CDR3 reads CASSWRDRGWDGYTF. The CDR3 DNA reads as TGTGCCAGCAGTTGGCGGGACAGGGGCTGGGATGGCTACACCTTC.

The V and J genes are TRBV7-2 and TRBJ2-7, with 10 bases fitting TRBD1. Germline lookup yields CDR1 SGHTA and CDR2 FQGNSA. This CDR3 spans 16 amino acids. Trimming removed 5 bases from V and 1 base from J; junction bases left unmatched: 8. CDR3 DNA: TGTGCCAGCAGCCGCCGGACAGGGGGAAGTTCCTACGAGCAGTACTTC. Translation gives CASSRRTGGSSYEQYF.

V usage is TRBV7-9 and J usage is TRBJ2-7, with D possibly matching TRBD1 (6 bases). The CDR3 has 16 residues. Trimming shortened V by 4 bases and J by 1 base, and 17 bases separated the two germline ends. In germline, CDR1 is SEHNR, CDR2 FQNEAQ (reference sequence). CDR3 coding DNA: TGTGCCAGCAGCTCCAATTTGAAGACAGGATCCTACGAGCAGTACTTC. Protein product: CASSSNLKTGSYEQYF.

The chain links TRBV7-2 to TRBJ1-2, with D perhaps TRBD1 (5 bases). Germline CDR1 reads SGHTA; CDR2 reads FQGNSA. The CDR3 runs to 17 residues. V gave up 3 bases and J gave up 4 bases, with 21 bases separating them. CDR3 residues: CASSLGKQENSLYGYTF. The CDR3 DNA sequence: TGTGCCAGCAGCTTGGGGAAACAGGAAAACAGTCTCTATGGCTACACCTTC. Filled out from reference TRBV7-2 and TRBJ1-2, the complete variable domain reads GAGVSQSPSNKVTEKGKDVELRCDPISGHTALYWYRQSLGQGLEFLIYFQGNSAPDKSGLPSDRFSAERTGGSVSTLTIQRTQQEDSAVYLCASSLGKQENSLYGYTFGSGTRLTVV.

This clone appeared a single time. V gene TRBV11-2 combines with J gene TRBJ1-1; tentative D call: TRBD1 (5 bases). Germline V gives CDR1 SGHAT, CDR2 FQNNGV. The ends were cut back, 0 bases at V and 8 bases at J, with 10 bases in the middle. The CDR3 runs 13 residues. The CDR3 DNA follows: TGTGCCAGCAGCTTAGATATCTCAGGGGAAGCTTTCTTT. It yields the protein CASSLDISGEAFF.

This clone has more than one count but fewer than ten. The chain carries TRBV19 and TRBJ2-2; the D is unclear. The V end was cut by 8 bases, the J end by 2 bases, with 12 bases between. This CDR3 has 14 residues. Germline CDR1 LNHDA, CDR2 SQIVND (reference sequence). The CDR3, as DNA: TGTGCCAGTTCCTTTTATAGCAACACCGGGGAGCTGTTTTTT. This gives the protein CASSFYSNTGELFF. The full variable domain, rest sourced from reference TRBV19 and TRBJ2-2, is DGGITQSPKYLFRKEGQNVTLSCEQNLNHDAMYWYRQDPGQGLRLIYYSQIVNDFQKGDIAEGYSVSREKKESFPLTVTSAQKNPTAFYLCASSFYSNTGELFFGEGSRLTVL.

This rearrangement joins TRBV6-1 to TRBJ1-3; D ambiguous. This CDR3 has 15 residues. V was cut by 1 base and J by 2 bases, with 9 bases left in between. The V gene's germline CDR1 is MNHNS and CDR2 SASEGT. The CDR3 is CASSEVGVAGNTIYF. As DNA, the CDR3 is TGTGCCAGCAGTGAAGTGGGTGTTGCTGGAAACACCATATATTTT.

The chain combines TRBV14 with TRBJ2-7; TRBD2 is a possible D gene (6 bases). From germline, CDR1 is SGHDN and CDR2 FVKESK. The CDR3 totals 13 residues. Trimming left V 0 bases short and J 6 bases short, with 9 bases between. For the CDR3, the DNA is TGTGCCAGCAGCCAAGATCTGGGGGGCGAGCAGTACTTC. Its translation is CASSQDLGGEQYF.

V gene TRBV11-2 combines with J gene TRBJ2-3, with D maybe TRBD2 (5 bases). Trimming left V 5 bases short and J 2 bases short, with 14 bases between. Germline V gene lookup returns CDR1 SGHAT and CDR2 FQNNGV. The length of the CDR3 is 15 residues. CDR3 coding DNA: TGTGCCAGCAGCCCCCTAGCAACTTCCACAGATACGCAGTATTTT. This sequence encodes CASSPLATSTDTQYF.

V gene TRBV7-9 combines with J gene TRBJ2-3; the match to TRBD2 covers 10 bases. V trimming: 2 bases; J trimming: 5 bases; junction bases outside the gene matches: 4. CDR3 length: 15 amino acids. CDR1 SEHNR and CDR2 FQNEAQ come from the germline V gene (reference sequence). The CDR3 DNA follows: TGTGCCAGCAGCTTACTAGCGGGGGTGATAGATACGCAGTATTTT. Residues: CASSLLAGVIDTQYF.

This chain uses TRBV9 with TRBJ2-3, with no clear D. The V end lost 0 bases, the J end lost 0 bases, and 8 bases lay between the germline ends. Germline CDR1 and CDR2: SGDLS and YYNGEE. CDR3 length: 15 residues. The CDR3 loop reads CASSVAWGSTDTQYF. CDR3 DNA: TGTGCCAGCAGCGTAGCTTGGGGTAGCACAGATACGCAGTATTTT.

This clone has only a few counts. The chain employs TRBV2 and TRBJ2-5; D call uncertain. The CDR3 contains 13 residues. Trimming removed 3 bases from V and 1 base from J, with 6 bases in between. Germline V CDR1 and CDR2: SNHLY, FYNNEI. The CDR3 sequence is CASSEGLQETQYF. The DNA for the CDR3 is TGTGCCAGCAGTGAGGGCCTCCAAGAGACCCAGTACTTC. The entire variable domain, with the rest obtained from reference TRBV2 and TRBJ2-5, is as follows: EPEVTQTPSHQVTQMGQEVILRCVPISNHLYFYWYRQILGQKVEFLVSFYNNEISEKSEIFDDQFSVERPDGSNFTLKIRSTKLEDSAMYFCASSEGLQETQYFGPGTRLLVL.

The DNA of the CDR3 is TGTGCCAGTGCGAGCTTGGACAGGGGCGAGCAGTACTTC. This sequence encodes CASASLDRGEQYF. The chain employs TRBV19 and TRBJ2-7, with 9 bases fitting TRBD1. With 8 bases clipped from V and 6 bases from J, the junction kept 8 bases outside the gene matches. Per the germline V gene, CDR1 is LNHDA and CDR2 is SQIVND (reference sequence). This CDR3 has 13 amino acids.

The V gene is TRBV14, the J gene TRBJ2-1, with D maybe TRBD1 (5 bases). CDR1 is SGHDN and CDR2 is FVKESK in the germline V gene. The CDR3 runs 13 residues. Trimming took off 0 bases at V and 7 bases at J, with 7 bases between the two ends. The CDR3 protein is CASSQDRVNEQFF. The CDR3 DNA sequence: TGTGCCAGCAGCCAAGACAGGGTTAATGAGCAGTTCTTC.

This rearrangement joins TRBV18 to TRBJ1-1; D is perhaps TRBD1 (5 bases). This CDR3 region has 13 residues. V was cut by 8 bases and J by 4 bases, with 14 bases left in between. CDR1 is KGHSH and CDR2 is LQKENI in the germline V gene. The DNA of the CDR3 is TGTGCCAGCCGGGGGAGGGCGGGCACTGAAGCTTTCTTT. Translating gives CASRGRAGTEAFF.

CDR3 nucleotides: TGTGCTAGTGGTTTGGTACGTTATGGCCAGGGCACCTACGAGCAGTACTTC. Translated: CASGLVRYGQGTYEQYF. The chain is built from TRBV12-5 and TRBJ2-7; tentative D call: TRBD1 (5 bases). The CDR3 runs to 17 residues. V was shortened by 0 bases and J by 2 bases, with 17 bases between the two germline ends. The germline V gene encodes CDR1 LGHNT and CDR2 FRNRAP.